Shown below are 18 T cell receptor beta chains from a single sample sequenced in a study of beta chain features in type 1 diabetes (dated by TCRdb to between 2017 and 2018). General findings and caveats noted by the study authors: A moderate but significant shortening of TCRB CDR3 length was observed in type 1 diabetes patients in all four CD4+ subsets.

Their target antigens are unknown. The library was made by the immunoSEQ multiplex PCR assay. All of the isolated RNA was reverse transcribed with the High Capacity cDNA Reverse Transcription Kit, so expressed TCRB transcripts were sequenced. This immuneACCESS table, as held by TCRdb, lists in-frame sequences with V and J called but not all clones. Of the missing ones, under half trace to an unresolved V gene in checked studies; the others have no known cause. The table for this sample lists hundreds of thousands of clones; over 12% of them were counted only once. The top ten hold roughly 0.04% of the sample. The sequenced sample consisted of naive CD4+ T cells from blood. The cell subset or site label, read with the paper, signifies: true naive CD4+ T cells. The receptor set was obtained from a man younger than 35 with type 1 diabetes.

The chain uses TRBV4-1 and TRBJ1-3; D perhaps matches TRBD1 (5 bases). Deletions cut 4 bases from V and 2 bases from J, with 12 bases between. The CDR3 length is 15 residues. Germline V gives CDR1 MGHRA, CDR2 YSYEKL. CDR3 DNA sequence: TGCGCCAGCAGCCGCGAGGGGTTTCCTGGAAACACCATATATTTT. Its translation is CASSREGFPGNTIYF.

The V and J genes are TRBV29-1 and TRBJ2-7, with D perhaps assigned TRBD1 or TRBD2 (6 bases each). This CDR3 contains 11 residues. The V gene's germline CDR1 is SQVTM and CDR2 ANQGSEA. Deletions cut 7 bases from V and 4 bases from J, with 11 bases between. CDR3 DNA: TGCAGCGGCGGGACACTATACGAGCAGTACTTC. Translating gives CSGGTLYEQYF.

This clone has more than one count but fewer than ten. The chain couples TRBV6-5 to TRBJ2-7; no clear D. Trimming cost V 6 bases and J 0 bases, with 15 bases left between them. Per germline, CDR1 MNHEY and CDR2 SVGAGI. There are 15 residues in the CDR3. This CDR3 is CASSLRSRPSYEQYF. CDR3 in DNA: TGTGCCAGCAGCCTACGATCCCGACCCTCCTACGAGCAGTACTTC.

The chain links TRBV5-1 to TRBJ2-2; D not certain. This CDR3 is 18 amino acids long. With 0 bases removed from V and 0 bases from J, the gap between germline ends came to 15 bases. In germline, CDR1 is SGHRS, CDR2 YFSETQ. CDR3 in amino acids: CASSLAYVAGANTGELFF. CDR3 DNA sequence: TGCGCCAGCAGCTTGGCCTATGTAGCTGGCGCGAACACCGGGGAGCTGTTTTTT.

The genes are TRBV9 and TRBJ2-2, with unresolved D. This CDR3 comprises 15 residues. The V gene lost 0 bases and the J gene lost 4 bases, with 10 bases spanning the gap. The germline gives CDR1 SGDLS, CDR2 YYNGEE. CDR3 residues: CASSVGLPSTGELFF. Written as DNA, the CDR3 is TGTGCCAGCAGCGTAGGACTCCCTAGCACCGGGGAGCTGTTTTTT.

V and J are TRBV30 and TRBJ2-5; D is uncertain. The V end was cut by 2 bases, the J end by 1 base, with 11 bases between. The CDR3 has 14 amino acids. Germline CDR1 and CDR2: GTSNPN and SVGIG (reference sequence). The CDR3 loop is CAWSFRTRQETQYF. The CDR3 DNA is TGTGCCTGGAGTTTCCGGACCCGCCAAGAGACCCAGTACTTC.

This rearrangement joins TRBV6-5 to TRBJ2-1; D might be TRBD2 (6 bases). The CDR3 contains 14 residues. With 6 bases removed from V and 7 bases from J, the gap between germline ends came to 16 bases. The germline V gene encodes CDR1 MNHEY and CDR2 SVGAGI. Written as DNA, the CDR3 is TGTGCCAGCAGGGTCGGGGGTGACCTTAATGAGCAGTTCTTC. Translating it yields CASRVGGDLNEQFF.

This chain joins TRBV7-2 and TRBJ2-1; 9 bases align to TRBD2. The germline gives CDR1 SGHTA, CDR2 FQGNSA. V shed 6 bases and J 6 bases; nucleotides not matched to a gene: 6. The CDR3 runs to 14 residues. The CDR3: CASRQAGGANEQFF. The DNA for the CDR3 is TGTGCCAGCAGGCAGGCGGGAGGGGCCAATGAGCAGTTCTTC.

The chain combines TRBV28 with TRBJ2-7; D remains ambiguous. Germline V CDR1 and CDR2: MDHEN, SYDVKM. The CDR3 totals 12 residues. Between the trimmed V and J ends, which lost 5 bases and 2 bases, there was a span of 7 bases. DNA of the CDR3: TGTGCCAGCAGTCCCTATCCCTACGAGCAGTACTTC. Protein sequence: CASSPYPYEQYF.

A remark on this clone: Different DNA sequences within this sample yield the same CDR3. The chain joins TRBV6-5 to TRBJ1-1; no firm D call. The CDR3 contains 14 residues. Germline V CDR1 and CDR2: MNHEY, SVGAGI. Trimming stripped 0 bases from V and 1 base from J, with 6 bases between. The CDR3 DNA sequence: TGTGCCAGCAGTTACTCGTACAGGAACACTGAAGCTTTCTTT. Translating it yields CASSYSYRNTEAFF.

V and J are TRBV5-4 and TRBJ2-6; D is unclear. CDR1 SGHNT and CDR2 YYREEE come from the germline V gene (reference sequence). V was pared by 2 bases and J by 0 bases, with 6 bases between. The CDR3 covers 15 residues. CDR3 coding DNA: TGTGCCAGCAGCTTTCTAGGCTCTGGGGCCAACGTCCTGACTTTC. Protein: CASSFLGSGANVLTF.

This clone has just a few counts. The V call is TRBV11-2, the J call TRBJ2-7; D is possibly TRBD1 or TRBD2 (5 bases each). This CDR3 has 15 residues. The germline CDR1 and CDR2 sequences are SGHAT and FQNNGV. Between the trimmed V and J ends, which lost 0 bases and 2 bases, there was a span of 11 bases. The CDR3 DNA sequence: TGTGCCAGCAGCTTAGATACCGGGGCCCCCTACGAGCAGTACTTC. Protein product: CASSLDTGAPYEQYF.

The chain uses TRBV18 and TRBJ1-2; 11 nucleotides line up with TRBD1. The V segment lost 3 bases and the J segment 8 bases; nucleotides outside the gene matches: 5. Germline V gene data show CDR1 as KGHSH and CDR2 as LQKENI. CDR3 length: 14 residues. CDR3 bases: TGTGCCAGCTCACCTGGACAGGGGGCAGGAGGCTACACCTTC. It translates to CASSPGQGAGGYTF. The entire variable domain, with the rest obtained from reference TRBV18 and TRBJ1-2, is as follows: NAGVMQNPRHLVRRRGQEARLRCSPMKGHSHVYWYRQLPEEGLKFMVYLQKENIIDESGMPKERFSAEFPKEGPSILRIQQVVRGDSAAYFCASSPGQGAGGYTFGSGTRLTVV.

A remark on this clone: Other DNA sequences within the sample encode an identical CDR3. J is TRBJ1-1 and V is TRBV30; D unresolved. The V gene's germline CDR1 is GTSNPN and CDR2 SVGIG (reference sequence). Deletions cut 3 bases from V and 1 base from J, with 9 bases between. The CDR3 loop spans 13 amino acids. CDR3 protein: CAWSPWENTEAFF. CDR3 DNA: TGTGCCTGGAGCCCCTGGGAGAACACTGAAGCTTTCTTT. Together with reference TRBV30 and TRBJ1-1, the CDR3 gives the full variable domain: SQTIHQWPATLVQPVGSPLSLECTVEGTSNPNLYWYRQAAGRGLQLLFYSVGIGQISSEVPQNLSASRPQDRQFILSSKKLLLSDSGFYLCAWSPWENTEAFFGQGTRLTVV.

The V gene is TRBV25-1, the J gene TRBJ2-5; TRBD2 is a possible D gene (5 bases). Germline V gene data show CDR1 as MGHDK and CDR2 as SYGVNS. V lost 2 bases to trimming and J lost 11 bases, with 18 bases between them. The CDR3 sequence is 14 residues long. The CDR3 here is CASSEPAAGGEQYF. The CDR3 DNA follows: TGTGCCAGCAGTGAACCCGCGGCAGGAGGAGAGCAGTACTTC.

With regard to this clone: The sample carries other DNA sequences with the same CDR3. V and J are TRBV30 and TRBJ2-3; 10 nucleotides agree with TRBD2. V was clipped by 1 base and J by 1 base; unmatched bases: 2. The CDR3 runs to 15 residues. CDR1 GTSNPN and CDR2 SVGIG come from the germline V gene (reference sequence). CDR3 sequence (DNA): TGTGCCTGGAGTGCCCTAGCGGGGGGCACAGATACGCAGTATTTT. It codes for CAWSALAGGTDTQYF.

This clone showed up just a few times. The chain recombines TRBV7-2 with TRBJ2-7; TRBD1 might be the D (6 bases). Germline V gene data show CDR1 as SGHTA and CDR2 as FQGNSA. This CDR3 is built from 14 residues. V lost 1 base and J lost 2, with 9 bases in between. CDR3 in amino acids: CASSLGTVAYEQYF. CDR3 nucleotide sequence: TGTGCCAGCAGCTTAGGGACAGTTGCCTACGAGCAGTACTTC.

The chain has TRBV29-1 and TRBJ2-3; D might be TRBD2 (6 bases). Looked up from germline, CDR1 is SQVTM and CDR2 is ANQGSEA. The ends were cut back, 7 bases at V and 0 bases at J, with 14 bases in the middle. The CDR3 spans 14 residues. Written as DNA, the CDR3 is TGCAGCGGAACTAGCCGCCTTAGCACAGATACGCAGTATTTT. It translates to CSGTSRLSTDTQYF.